The 28 T cell receptor beta chains reported below all come from one sample, sequenced in a study of T cell changes during pregnancy in multiple sclerosis. Data came from immunoSEQ multiplex PCR; TCRdb stores just in-frame clones and leaves some out. The table shows under 85,000 clones, with roughly 90% occurring only once. The specimen was CD4+ T cells from peripheral blood mononuclear cells, collected in the third trimester of pregnancy. The receptors were gathered from a female donor in good health, enrolled as a control in a pregnancy study.

The chain carries TRBV29-1 and TRBJ2-2, with TRBD1 as a possible D gene (5 bases). Trimming removed 4 bases from V and 2 bases from J, with 11 bases in between. Germline V gene sequence: CDR1 SQVTM, CDR2 ANQGSEA. CDR3 length equals 14 residues. CDR3 region: CSVVAQGNTGELFF. The CDR3 DNA reads as TGCAGCGTTGTTGCCCAGGGAAACACCGGGGAGCTGTTTTTT.

The V and J genes are TRBV7-2 and TRBJ1-5, with D hard to call. The CDR3 loop spans 15 amino acids. Trimming removed 2 bases from V and 5 bases from J, with 13 bases in between. Germline CDR1 SGHTA, CDR2 FQGNSA. The CDR3 coding sequence is TGTGCCAGCAGCTTATCAGGTACCCAGGATCAGCCCCAGCATTTT. Protein: CASSLSGTQDQPQHF.

The rearrangement joins TRBV29-1 to TRBJ1-3, with a tentative D call TRBD1 (6 bases). This CDR3 is built from 13 residues. Per the germline V gene, CDR1 is SQVTM and CDR2 is ANQGSEA. Trimming stripped 6 bases from V and 4 bases from J, with 13 bases between. The CDR3 sequence is CSVLTQGGNTIYF. CDR3 in DNA: TGCAGCGTCTTAACACAGGGAGGAAACACCATATATTTT.

V usage is TRBV4-2 and J usage is TRBJ1-5; D is possibly TRBD1 (5 bases). CDR1 is LGHNA and CDR2 is YNFKEQ in the germline V gene. CDR3 length: 15 amino acids. Trimming left V 6 bases short and J 3 bases short, with 15 bases between. CDR3 in DNA: TGTGCCAGCAGTCATGTCGGGGGGAACAATCAGCCCCAGCATTTT. Protein: CASSHVGGNNQPQHF.

The chain links TRBV27 to TRBJ1-4; D call uncertain. V was clipped by 2 bases and J by 4 bases, with 8 bases between them. CDR3 length: 14 residues. Per germline, CDR1 MNHEY and CDR2 SMNVEV (reference sequence). CDR3 protein: CASSLGQFNEKLFF. For the CDR3, the DNA is TGTGCCAGCAGTTTAGGGCAGTTTAATGAAAAACTGTTTTTT.

This rearrangement joins TRBV7-3 to TRBJ1-1; 7 bases match TRBD1. J gave up 1 base and V 5 bases, and 4 bases lay outside the gene matches. Per the germline V gene, CDR1 is SGHTA and CDR2 is FQGTGA. CDR3 length: 14 amino acids. This chain's CDR3 is CASSLGGSNTEAFF. In DNA, the CDR3 is TGTGCCAGCAGCCTAGGGGGCTCGAACACTGAAGCTTTCTTT.

The genes are TRBV9 and TRBJ2-3; D might be TRBD1 (6 bases). The V gene lost 1 base and the J gene lost 3 bases, with 18 bases spanning the gap. This CDR3 spans 17 amino acids. CDR1 is SGDLS and CDR2 is YYNGEE in the germline V gene. In DNA form, the CDR3 reads TGTGCCAGCAGCGTATTCCCCTCCGGACAGCAAACAGATACGCAGTATTTT. Amino acid sequence: CASSVFPSGQQTDTQYF.

This clone was observed a single time. The gene calls are TRBV2 and TRBJ2-7; tentatively, D is TRBD1 (6 bases). Trimming took off 2 bases at V and 5 bases at J, with 16 bases between the two ends. CDR1 and CDR2 from the germline V gene are SNHLY and FYNNEI. The CDR3 runs 15 residues. Here the CDR3 reads CASSESVGAGNEQYF. Written as DNA, the CDR3 is TGTGCCAGCAGTGAATCGGTGGGGGCCGGGAACGAGCAGTACTTC.

The V gene is TRBV10-3, the J gene TRBJ2-3; possible D gene TRBD1, 6 bases. CDR3 length equals 14 residues. Trimming took off 6 bases at V and 6 bases at J, with 16 bases between the two ends. Germline lookup yields CDR1 ENHRY and CDR2 SYGVKD. CDR3 coding DNA: TGTGCCATCAGACCGGGGACATCCCATGATACGCAGTATTTT. Its translation is CAIRPGTSHDTQYF.

This chain connects TRBV27 to TRBJ2-5; 8 nucleotides line up with TRBD2. CDR1 is MNHEY and CDR2 is SMNVEV in the germline V gene (reference sequence). The CDR3 consists of 17 residues. The J segment lost 0 bases and the V segment lost 6 bases, leaving 12 bases of the junction unmatched. CDR3 protein: CASRMWAEAGDQETQYF. The CDR3 bases are TGTGCCAGCAGGATGTGGGCGGAAGCGGGGGACCAAGAGACCCAGTACTTC.

This clone appeared once. V gene TRBV4-3 combines with J gene TRBJ1-1, with D unclear. Germline lookup yields CDR1 LGHNA and CDR2 YSLEER. This CDR3 contains 14 residues. V was trimmed by 1 base and J by 4 bases, leaving 10 bases between them. DNA for the CDR3: TGCGCCAGCAGCCAAGCGAGCGGGTTCACTGAAGCTTTCTTT. Amino acids: CASSQASGFTEAFF.

The rearrangement uses TRBV30 and TRBJ2-7; 7 positions agree with TRBD1. Trimming took 2 bases from V and 2 from J; bases not matched to a gene: 3. This CDR3 is 13 amino acids long. Germline CDR1 reads GTSNPN; CDR2 reads SVGIG (reference sequence). CDR3 in DNA: TGTGCCTGGAGTCAGGGGGTCACCTACGAGCAGTACTTC. Its translation: CAWSQGVTYEQYF.

This chain connects TRBV9 to TRBJ2-5; TRBD1 agrees at 8 bases. The end of the DNA fits TRBJ2-7 better, so the J call may be wrong. Per the germline V gene, CDR1 is SGDLS and CDR2 is YYNGEE. The CDR3 has 15 amino acids. The CDR3 DNA reads as TGTGCCAGCAGCCCAATAGGACAGGGACCACACGAGCAGTACTTC. Its translation is CASSPIGQGPHEQYF.

The chain carries TRBV5-1 and TRBJ2-5; weak D call: TRBD2 (6 bases). The CDR3 runs to 13 residues. V shed 3 bases and J shed 7 bases, with 13 bases lying between them. The germline gives CDR1 SGHRS, CDR2 YFSETQ. The CDR3 nucleotides are TGCGCCAGCAGCTCCGACACCGGGGGGACCCAGTACTTC. Translating it yields CASSSDTGGTQYF.

The genes are TRBV6-5 and TRBJ1-1; 7 bases align to TRBD1. The junction had 12 bases not matched to a gene; V was cut back by 7 bases and J by 4 bases. CDR3 size: 15 residues. The germline CDR1 and CDR2 sequences are MNHEY and SVGAGI. For the CDR3, the DNA is TGTGCCAGCACCCCGGGGACAGAAATAATCACTGAAGCTTTCTTT. Translated: CASTPGTEIITEAFF.

V and J are TRBV18 and TRBJ1-1, with D perhaps matching TRBD1 (6 bases). V was pared by 2 bases and J by 3 bases, with 7 bases between. The CDR3 length is 13 residues. The V gene's germline CDR1 is KGHSH and CDR2 LQKENI. CDR3 sequence reads: CASSPAGDTEAFF. The CDR3 bases are TGTGCCAGCTCACCAGCAGGGGACACTGAAGCTTTCTTT.

The chain uses TRBV19 and TRBJ2-3; D is perhaps TRBD2 (5 bases). Germline assignment: CDR1 LNHDA and CDR2 SQIVND (reference sequence). CDR3 length: 12 amino acids. Trimming shortened V by 3 bases and J by 5 bases, and 6 bases separated the two germline ends. The CDR3 loop is CASSIGGDTQYF. The CDR3 bases are TGTGCCAGTAGTATCGGAGGAGATACGCAGTATTTT.

CDR3 region: CASSTGQGLYGGYTF. CDR3 nucleotides: TGTGCCAGCAGTACAGGACAGGGGCTCTATGGAGGCTACACCTTC. The rearrangement uses TRBV6-6 and TRBJ1-2; 9 nucleotides agree with TRBD1. Germline V CDR1 and CDR2: MNHNY, SVGAGI (reference sequence). CDR3 length: 15 residues. With 5 bases clipped from V and 8 bases from J, the junction kept 12 bases outside the gene matches.

The chain carries TRBV2 and TRBJ2-3; no clear D gene. The CDR3 runs 16 residues. V dropped 1 base and J dropped 3 bases, with 14 bases sitting between them. Germline values: CDR1 SNHLY, CDR2 FYNNEI. CDR3 nucleotide sequence: TGTGCCAGCAGTGAAGAAATTGCTAGTGTAACAGATACGCAGTATTTT. This gives the protein CASSEEIASVTDTQYF.

The J gene is TRBJ2-3, the V gene TRBV5-1; TRBD2 agrees at 10 bases. Trimming took 0 bases from V and 4 from J; bases not matched to a gene: 8. The germline gives CDR1 SGHRS, CDR2 YFSETQ. The CDR3 is 17 amino acids. The CDR3 protein is CASSLVEAGGPSDTQYF. CDR3 nucleotide sequence: TGCGCCAGCAGCTTGGTGGAAGCGGGGGGGCCGTCAGATACGCAGTATTTT.

This clone turned up a few times. This chain links TRBV30 with TRBJ1-5; D ambiguous. CDR1 is GTSNPN, CDR2 SVGIG, per germline (reference sequence). V shed 0 bases and J shed 9 bases, with 9 bases lying between them. The CDR3 extends over 12 amino acids. The CDR3 loop is CAWSVSSGPQHF. CDR3 sequence (DNA): TGTGCCTGGAGTGTATCGAGTGGGCCCCAGCATTTT.

The rearrangement uses TRBV19 and TRBJ2-1, with 11 bases identical to TRBD1. Trimming removed 5 bases from V and 9 bases from J; junction bases left unmatched: 12. The CDR3 consists of 16 residues. The germline V gene has CDR1 LNHDA and CDR2 SQIVND (reference sequence). CDR3 bases: TGTGCCAGTAGTCCCCGGACAGGGGGCAAACGAGGTGAGCAGTTCTTC. It yields the protein CASSPRTGGKRGEQFF.

This sequence joins TRBV11-1 and TRBJ2-5; a weak D match, TRBD2 (5 bases). CDR3 size: 14 residues. Trimming cost V 5 bases and J 2 bases, with 12 bases left between them. The germline V gene has CDR1 SGHAT and CDR2 FQDESV (reference sequence). In DNA, the CDR3 is TGTGCCAGCAGCCCCCGGACTGCTCAAGAGACCCAGTACTTC. Translated: CASSPRTAQETQYF.

V is TRBV7-9 and J is TRBJ1-4; D possibly corresponds to TRBD1 (5 bases). CDR1 is SEHNR and CDR2 is FQNEAQ in the germline V gene (reference sequence). V was trimmed by 6 bases and J by 2 bases, leaving 19 bases between them. This CDR3 contains 17 residues. CDR3 in DNA: TGTGCCAGCAGACCCCTGGACACATCTATTACTAATGAAAAACTGTTTTTT. It specifies CASRPLDTSITNEKLFF.

V is TRBV9 and J is TRBJ2-1; weak D call: TRBD2 (7 bases). CDR1 and CDR2 (germline): SGDLS, YYNGEE. The CDR3 runs to 18 residues. The V gene lost 7 bases and the J gene lost 1 base, with 24 bases spanning the gap. CDR3 amino acids: CASQGQRGKSESYNEQFF. The CDR3 bases are TGTGCCAGCCAGGGGCAGCGGGGAAAATCCGAGTCCTACAATGAGCAGTTCTTC.

The chain joins TRBV29-1 to TRBJ2-1, with D possibly matching TRBD1 (5 bases). Trimming stripped 4 bases from V and 5 bases from J, with 15 bases between. The CDR3 is made up of 14 amino acids. CDR1 and CDR2 (germline): SQVTM, ANQGSEA. The CDR3: CSVARQRIDNEQFF. CDR3 sequence (DNA): TGCAGCGTTGCTCGACAGAGGATTGACAATGAGCAGTTCTTC.

The rearrangement joins TRBV9 to TRBJ2-5; D is unclear. This CDR3 spans 12 amino acids. Germline V gene sequence: CDR1 SGDLS, CDR2 YYNGEE. V lost 4 bases and J 4 bases, leaving 8 bases between the germline ends. CDR3 coding DNA: TGTGCCAGCAGCCGTAGAGGAGAGACCCAGTACTTC. Translating it yields CASSRRGETQYF.

The rearrangement links TRBV5-4 to TRBJ1-1, with D unclear. The CDR3 extends over 16 amino acids. Trimming took 0 bases from V and 6 from J, leaving 18 bases between them. The V gene's germline CDR1 is SGHNT and CDR2 YYREEE (reference sequence). Written as DNA, the CDR3 is TGTGCCAGCAGCTTGGGGCAGGCGATAAAAGGTGCTGAAGCTTTCTTT. Translating gives CASSLGQAIKGAEAFF.